The sequence of this T cell receptor beta chain was determined in a study of control samples from healthy donors and cancer patients. Data came from immunoSEQ multiplex PCR; TCRdb stores just in-frame clones and leaves some out. The sample lists some 150,000 clones; 93% were seen once. The CDR3 runs 14 residues. From germline, CDR1 is MNHEY and CDR2 SVGAGI. V lost 6 bases to trimming and J lost 6 bases; unmatched junction nucleotides: 11. The chain carries TRBV6-5 and TRBJ2-7, with 7 bases aligning to TRBD1. The sequence came from an older woman in good health. Sequenced material: blood. CDR3 DNA: TGTGCCAGCAGACGAGGACAGGTGGGACGCGAGCAGTACTTC. As protein: CASRRGQVGREQYF.